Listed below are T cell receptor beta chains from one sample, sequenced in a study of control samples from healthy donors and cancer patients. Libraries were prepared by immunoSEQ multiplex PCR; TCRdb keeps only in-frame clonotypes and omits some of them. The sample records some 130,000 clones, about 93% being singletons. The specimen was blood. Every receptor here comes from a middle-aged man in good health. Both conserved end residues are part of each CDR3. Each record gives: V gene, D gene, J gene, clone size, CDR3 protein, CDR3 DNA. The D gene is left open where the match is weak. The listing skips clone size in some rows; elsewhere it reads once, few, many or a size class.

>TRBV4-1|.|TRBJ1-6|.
CASSQEGAPSITPLHF
TGCGCCAGCAGCCAAGAGGGAGCGCCTTCTATAACACCCCTCCACTTT
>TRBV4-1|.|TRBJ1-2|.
CASSQAMGEVDGYTF
TGCGCCAGCAGCCAAGCCATGGGAGAGGTGGATGGCTACACCTTC
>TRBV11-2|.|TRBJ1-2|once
CASSPGGANYGYTF
TGTGCCAGCAGCCCCGGCGGCGCTAACTATGGCTACACCTTC
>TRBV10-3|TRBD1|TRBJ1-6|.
CAISEDRVNSPLHF
TGTGCCATCAGTGAGGACAGGGTGAATTCACCCCTCCACTTT
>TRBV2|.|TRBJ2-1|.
CASRQDSGLYNEQFF
TGTGCCAGCAGACAAGATAGCGGACTCTACAATGAGCAGTTCTTC
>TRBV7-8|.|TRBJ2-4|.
CASSLVPNRAKNIQYF
TGTGCCAGCAGCTTAGTGCCAAATCGGGCCAAAAACATTCAGTACTTC
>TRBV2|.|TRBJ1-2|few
CASSEVRLYGYTF
TGTGCCAGCAGTGAAGTGAGACTCTATGGCTACACCTTC
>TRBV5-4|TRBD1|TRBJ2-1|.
CASSLGQGVGEQFF
TGTGCCAGCAGCTTGGGACAGGGGGTTGGTGAGCAGTTCTTC
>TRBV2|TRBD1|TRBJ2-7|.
CASSEALPGLGTGDYEQYF
TGTGCCAGCAGTGAAGCGCTTCCTGGACTGGGGACAGGGGATTACGAGCAGTACTTC
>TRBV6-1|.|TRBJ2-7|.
CASSEGTGRPSYEQYF
TGTGCCAGCAGTGAAGGAACTGGCAGACCCTCCTACGAGCAGTACTTC
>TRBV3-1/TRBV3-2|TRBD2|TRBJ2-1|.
CASTLAGIYNEQFF
TGTGCCAGCACCCTAGCGGGGATATACAATGAGCAGTTCTTC
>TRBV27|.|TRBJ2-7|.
CASSFRGGVSYEQYF
TGTGCCAGCAGTTTTCGGGGTGGTGTATCCTACGAGCAGTACTTC
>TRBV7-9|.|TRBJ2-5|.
CASSLSGETQYF
TGTGCCAGCAGCCTGAGCGGGGAGACCCAGTACTTC
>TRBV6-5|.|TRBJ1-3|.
CASNNPDLLNTIYF
TGTGCCAGCAACAACCCAGACCTTCTAAACACCATATATTTT
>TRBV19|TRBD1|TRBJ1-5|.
CASSPRTGVDLSNQPQHF
TGTGCCAGTAGTCCGCGGACAGGGGTGGATCTTAGCAATCAGCCCCAGCATTTT
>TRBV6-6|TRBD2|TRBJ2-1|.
CASEYSGIGKDEQFF
TGTGCCAGCGAGTATAGCGGGATAGGGAAGGATGAGCAGTTCTTC
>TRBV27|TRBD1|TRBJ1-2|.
CASSPSTGQHNYGYTF
TGTGCCAGCAGTCCCTCAACGGGACAGCATAACTATGGCTACACCTTC
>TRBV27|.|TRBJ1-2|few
CASSTGRGYTF
TGTGCCAGCAGTACTGGACGTGGCTACACCTTC
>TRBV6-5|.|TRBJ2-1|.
CASSTDPRNNEQFF
TGTGCCAGCAGTACTGACCCGAGGAACAATGAGCAGTTCTTC
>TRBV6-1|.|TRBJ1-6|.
CASSDVASYNSPLHF
TGTGCCAGCAGTGATGTGGCCTCCTATAATTCACCCCTCCACTTT
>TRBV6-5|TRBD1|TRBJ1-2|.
CASRRAGGQDGYTF
TGTGCCAGCAGGCGAGCAGGGGGCCAAGATGGCTACACCTTC
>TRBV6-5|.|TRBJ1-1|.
CASTGNRAGNTEAFF
TGTGCCAGCACCGGAAACAGGGCCGGGAACACTGAAGCTTTCTTT